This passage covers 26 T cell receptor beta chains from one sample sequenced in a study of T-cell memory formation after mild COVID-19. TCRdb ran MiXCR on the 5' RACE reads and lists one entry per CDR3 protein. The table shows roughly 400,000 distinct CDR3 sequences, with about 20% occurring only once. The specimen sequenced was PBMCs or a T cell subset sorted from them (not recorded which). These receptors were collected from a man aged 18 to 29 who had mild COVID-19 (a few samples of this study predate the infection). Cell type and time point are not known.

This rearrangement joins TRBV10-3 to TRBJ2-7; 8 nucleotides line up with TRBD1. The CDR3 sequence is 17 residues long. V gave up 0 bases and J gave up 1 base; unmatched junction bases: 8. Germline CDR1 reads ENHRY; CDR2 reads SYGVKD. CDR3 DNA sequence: TGTGCCATCAGTGAGTCGGCCCCCGACAGGGGATCCTACGAGCAGTACTTC. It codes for CAISESAPDRGSYEQYF.

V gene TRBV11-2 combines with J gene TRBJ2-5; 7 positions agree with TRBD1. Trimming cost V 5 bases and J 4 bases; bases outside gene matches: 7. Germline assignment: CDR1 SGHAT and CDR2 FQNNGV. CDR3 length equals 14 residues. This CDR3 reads CASSLGDRVETQYF. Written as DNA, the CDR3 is TGTGCCAGCAGCCTCGGGGACAGAGTAGAGACCCAGTACTTC.

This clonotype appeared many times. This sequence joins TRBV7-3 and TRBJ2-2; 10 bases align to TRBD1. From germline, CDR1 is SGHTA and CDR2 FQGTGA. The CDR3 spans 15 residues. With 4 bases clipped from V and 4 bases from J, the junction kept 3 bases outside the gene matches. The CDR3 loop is CASSSGTGVTGELFF. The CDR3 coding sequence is TGTGCCAGCAGCTCAGGGACAGGGGTCACCGGGGAGCTGTTTTTT. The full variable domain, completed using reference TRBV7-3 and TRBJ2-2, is GAGVSQTPSNKVTEKGKYVELRCDPISGHTALYWYRQSLGQGPEFLIYFQGTGAADDSGLPNDRFFAVRPEGSVSTLKIQRTERGDSAVYLCASSSGTGVTGELFFGEGSRLTVL.

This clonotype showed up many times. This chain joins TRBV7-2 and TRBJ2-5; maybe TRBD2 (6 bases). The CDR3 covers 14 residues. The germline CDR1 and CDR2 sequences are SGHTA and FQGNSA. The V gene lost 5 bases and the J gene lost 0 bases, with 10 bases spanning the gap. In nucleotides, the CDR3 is TGTGCCAGCAGCCGCGGGGACTACCAAGAGACCCAGTACTTC. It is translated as CASSRGDYQETQYF.

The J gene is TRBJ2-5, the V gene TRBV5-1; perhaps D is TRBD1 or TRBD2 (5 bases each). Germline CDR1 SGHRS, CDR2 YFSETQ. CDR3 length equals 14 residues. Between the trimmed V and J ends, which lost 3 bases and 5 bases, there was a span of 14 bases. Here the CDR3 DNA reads TGCGCCAGCAGCTCGAGGGGCGTATTCGAGACCCAGTACTTC. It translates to CASSSRGVFETQYF.

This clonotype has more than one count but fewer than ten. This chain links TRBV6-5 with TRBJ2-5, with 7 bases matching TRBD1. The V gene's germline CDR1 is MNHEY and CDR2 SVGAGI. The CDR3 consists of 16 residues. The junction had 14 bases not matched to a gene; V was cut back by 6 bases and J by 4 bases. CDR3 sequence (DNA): TGTGCCAGCAGCGGAAGCGCGACAGGGCATGGAGAGACCCAGTACTTC. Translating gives CASSGSATGHGETQYF.

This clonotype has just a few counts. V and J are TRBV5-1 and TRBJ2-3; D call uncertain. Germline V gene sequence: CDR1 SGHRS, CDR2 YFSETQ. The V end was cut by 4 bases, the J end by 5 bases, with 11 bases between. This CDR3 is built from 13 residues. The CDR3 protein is CASSPSVLDTQYF. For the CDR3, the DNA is TGCGCCAGCAGCCCCAGTGTGTTAGATACGCAGTATTTT.

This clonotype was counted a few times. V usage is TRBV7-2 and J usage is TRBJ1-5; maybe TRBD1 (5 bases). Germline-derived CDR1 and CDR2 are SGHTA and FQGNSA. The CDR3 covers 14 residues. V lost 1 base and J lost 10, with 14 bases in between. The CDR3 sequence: CASSLVRGDSPQHF. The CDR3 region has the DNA TGTGCCAGCAGCTTAGTTAGGGGCGACAGCCCCCAGCATTTT.

CDR3 DNA: TGCGCCAGCAGCCCCTTCTCGGTGACTGAAGCTTTCTTT. Amino acid sequence: CASSPFSVTEAFF. V gene TRBV5-1 combines with J gene TRBJ1-1; D remains unclear. Germline-derived CDR1 and CDR2 are SGHRS and YFSETQ. The CDR3 spans 13 residues. Trimming removed 4 bases at V and 5 bases at J, with 12 bases between.

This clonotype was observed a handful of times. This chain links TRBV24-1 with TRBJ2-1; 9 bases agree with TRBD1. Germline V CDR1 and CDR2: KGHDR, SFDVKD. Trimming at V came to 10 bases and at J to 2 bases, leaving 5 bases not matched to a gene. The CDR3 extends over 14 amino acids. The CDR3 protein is CATGGQGPYNEQFF. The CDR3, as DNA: TGTGCCACGGGGGGACAGGGCCCCTACAATGAGCAGTTCTTC.

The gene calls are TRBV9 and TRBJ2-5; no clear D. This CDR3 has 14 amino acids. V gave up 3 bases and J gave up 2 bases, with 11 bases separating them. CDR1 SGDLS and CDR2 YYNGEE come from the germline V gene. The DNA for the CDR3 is TGTGCCAGCAGCGCCGACACCGGGCAAGAGACCCAGTACTTC. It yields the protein CASSADTGQETQYF.

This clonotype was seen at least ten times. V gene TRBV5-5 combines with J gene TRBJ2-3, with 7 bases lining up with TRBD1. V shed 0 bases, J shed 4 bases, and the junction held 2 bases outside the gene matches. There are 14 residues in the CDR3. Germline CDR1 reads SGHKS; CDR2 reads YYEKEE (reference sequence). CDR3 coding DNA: TGTGCCAGCAGCTTGGAGACAGGGCCAGATACGCAGTATTTT. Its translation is CASSLETGPDTQYF.

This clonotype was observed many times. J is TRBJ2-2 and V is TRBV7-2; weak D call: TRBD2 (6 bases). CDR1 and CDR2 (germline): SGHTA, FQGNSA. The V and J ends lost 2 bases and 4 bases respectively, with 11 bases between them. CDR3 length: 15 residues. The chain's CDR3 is CASSLSTSSTGELFF. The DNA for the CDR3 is TGTGCCAGCAGCTTAAGTACTAGCAGCACCGGGGAGCTGTTTTTT.

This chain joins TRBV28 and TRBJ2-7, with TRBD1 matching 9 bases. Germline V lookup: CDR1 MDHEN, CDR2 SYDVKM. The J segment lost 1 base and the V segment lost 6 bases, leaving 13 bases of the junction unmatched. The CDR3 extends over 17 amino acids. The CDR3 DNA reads TGTGCCAGCAGCCCTGGACGCTGGGGACAGGGATCCTACGAGCAGTACGTC. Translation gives CASSPGRWGQGSYEQYV.

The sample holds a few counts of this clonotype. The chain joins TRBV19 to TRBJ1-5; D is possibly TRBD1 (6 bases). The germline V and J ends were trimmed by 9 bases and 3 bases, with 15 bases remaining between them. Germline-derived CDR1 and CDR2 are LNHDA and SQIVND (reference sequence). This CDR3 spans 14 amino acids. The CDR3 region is CARDQGRNNQPQHF. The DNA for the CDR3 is TGTGCCAGGGATCAGGGGAGGAACAATCAGCCCCAGCATTTT. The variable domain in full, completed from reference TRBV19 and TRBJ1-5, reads DGGITQSPKYLFRKEGQNVTLSCEQNLNHDAMYWYRQDPGQGLRLIYYSQIVNDFQKGDIAEGYSVSREKKESFPLTVTSAQKNPTAFYLCARDQGRNNQPQHFGDGTRLSIL.

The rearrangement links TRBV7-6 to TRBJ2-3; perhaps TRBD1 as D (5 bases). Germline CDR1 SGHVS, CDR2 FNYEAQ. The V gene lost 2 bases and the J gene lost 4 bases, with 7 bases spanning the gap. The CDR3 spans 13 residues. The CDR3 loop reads CASSLLGPDTQYF. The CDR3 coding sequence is TGTGCCAGCAGCTTACTGGGGCCAGATACGCAGTATTTT.

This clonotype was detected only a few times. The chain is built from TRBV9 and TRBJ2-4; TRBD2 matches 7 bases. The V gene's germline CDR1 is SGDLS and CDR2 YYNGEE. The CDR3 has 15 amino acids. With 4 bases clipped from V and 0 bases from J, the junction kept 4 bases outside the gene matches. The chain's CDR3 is CASSPGGPAKNIQYF. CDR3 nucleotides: TGTGCCAGCAGCCCGGGGGGTCCAGCCAAAAACATTCAGTACTTC.

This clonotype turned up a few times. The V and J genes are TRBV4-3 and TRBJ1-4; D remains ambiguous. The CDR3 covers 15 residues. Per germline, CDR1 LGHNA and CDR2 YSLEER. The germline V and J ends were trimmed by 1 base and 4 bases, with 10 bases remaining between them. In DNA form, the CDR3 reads TGCGCCAGCAGCCAAGGGAACAGCATTAATGAAAAACTGTTTTTT. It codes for CASSQGNSINEKLFF.

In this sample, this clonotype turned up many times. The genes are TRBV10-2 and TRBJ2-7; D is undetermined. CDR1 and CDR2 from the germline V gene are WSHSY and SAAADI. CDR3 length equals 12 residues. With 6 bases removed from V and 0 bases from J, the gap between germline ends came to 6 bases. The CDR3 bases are TGCGCCAGCAGAGACAACTCCTACGAGCAGTACTTC. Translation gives CASRDNSYEQYF.

The CDR3 DNA reads as TGTGCCAGCAGCCAGGAGCCATTCTATGGCTACACCTTC. Amino acid sequence: CASSQEPFYGYTF. V and J are TRBV3-1 and TRBJ1-2; unclear D gene. V lost 3 bases and J 4 bases, leaving 9 bases between the germline ends. This CDR3 has 13 residues. The germline V gene encodes CDR1 LGHDT and CDR2 YNNKEL (reference sequence). Full variable domain (rest looked up from reference TRBV3-1 and TRBJ1-2): DTAVSQTPKYLVTQMGNDKSIKCEQNLGHDTMYWYKQDSKKFLKIMFSYNNKELIINETVPNRFSPKSPDKAHLNLHINSLELGDSAVYFCASSQEPFYGYTFGSGTRLTVV.

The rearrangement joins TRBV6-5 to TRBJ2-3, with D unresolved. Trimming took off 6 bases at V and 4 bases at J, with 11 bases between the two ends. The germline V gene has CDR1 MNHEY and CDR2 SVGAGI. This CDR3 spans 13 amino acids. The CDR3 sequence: CASSPDSSDTQYF. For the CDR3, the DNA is TGTGCCAGCAGCCCCGATTCGTCAGATACGCAGTATTTT.

The CDR3 here is CASSLGGWDEAFF. In nucleotides, the CDR3 is TGTGCCAGCAGCTTAGGGGGTTGGGATGAAGCTTTCTTT. The V and J genes are TRBV7-6 and TRBJ1-1, with D unclear. The CDR3 is 13 residues long. V lost 1 base, J lost 7 bases, and 10 bases lay in between. CDR1 SGHVS and CDR2 FNYEAQ come from the germline V gene. The full variable domain, rest sourced from reference TRBV7-6 and TRBJ1-1, is GAGVSQSPRYKVTKRGQDVALRCDPISGHVSLYWYRQALGQGPEFLTYFNYEAQQDKSGLPNDRFSAERPEGSISTLTIQRTEQRDSAMYRCASSLGGWDEAFFGQGTRLTVV.

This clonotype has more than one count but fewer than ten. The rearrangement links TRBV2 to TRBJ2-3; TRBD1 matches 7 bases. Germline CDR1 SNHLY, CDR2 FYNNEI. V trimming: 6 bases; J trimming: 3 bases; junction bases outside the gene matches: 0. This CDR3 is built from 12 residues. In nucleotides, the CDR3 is TGTGCCAGCAGGACAGGGACAGATACGCAGTATTTT. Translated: CASRTGTDTQYF.

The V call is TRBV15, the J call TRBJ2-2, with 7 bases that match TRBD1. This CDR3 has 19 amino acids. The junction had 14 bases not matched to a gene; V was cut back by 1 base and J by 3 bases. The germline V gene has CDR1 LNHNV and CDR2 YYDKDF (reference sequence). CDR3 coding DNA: TGTGCCACCAGCAGAGGAGGTGGGTGGGGGACAGAAGACACCGGGGAGCTGTTTTTT. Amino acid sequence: CATSRGGGWGTEDTGELFF.

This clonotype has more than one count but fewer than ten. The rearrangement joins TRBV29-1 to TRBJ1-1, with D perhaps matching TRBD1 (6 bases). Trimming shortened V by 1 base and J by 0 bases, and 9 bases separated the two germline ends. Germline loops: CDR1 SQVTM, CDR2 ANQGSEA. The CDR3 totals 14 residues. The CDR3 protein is CSVEARGMNTEAFF. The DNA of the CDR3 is TGCAGCGTTGAAGCCAGGGGCATGAACACTGAAGCTTTCTTT. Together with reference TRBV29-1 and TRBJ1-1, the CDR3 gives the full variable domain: SAVISQKPSRDICQRGTSLTIQCQVDSQVTMMFWYRQQPGQSLTLIATANQGSEATYESGFVIDKFPISRPNLTFSTLTVSNMSPEDSSIYLCSVEARGMNTEAFFGQGTRLTVV.

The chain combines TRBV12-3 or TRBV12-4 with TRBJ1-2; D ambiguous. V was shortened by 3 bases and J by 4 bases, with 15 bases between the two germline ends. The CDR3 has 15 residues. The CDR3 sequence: CASSFVGRRGYGYTF. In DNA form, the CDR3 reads TGTGCCAGCAGTTTTGTTGGGCGCAGAGGCTATGGCTACACCTTC.